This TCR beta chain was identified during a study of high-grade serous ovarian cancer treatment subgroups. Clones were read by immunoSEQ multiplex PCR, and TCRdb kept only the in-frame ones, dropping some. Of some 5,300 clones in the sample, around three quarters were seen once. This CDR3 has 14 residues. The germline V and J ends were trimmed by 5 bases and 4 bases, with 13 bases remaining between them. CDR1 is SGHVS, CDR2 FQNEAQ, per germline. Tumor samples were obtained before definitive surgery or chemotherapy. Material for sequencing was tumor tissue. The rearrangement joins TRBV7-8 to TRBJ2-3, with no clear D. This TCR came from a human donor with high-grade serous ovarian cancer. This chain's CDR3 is CASSGLAWADTQYF. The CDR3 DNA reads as TGTGCCAGCAGCGGGCTGGCCTGGGCAGATACGCAGTATTTT.